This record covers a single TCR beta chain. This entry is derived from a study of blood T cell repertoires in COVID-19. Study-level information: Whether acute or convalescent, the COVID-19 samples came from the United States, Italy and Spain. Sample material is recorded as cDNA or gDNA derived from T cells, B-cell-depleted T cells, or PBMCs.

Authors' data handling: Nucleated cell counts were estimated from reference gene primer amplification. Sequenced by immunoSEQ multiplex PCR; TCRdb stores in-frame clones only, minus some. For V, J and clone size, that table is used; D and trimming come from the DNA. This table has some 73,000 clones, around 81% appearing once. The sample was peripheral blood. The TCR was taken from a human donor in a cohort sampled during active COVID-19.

CDR3 DNA: TGTGCCAGCAGTCTTAACACAGATACGCAGTATTTT. It codes for CASSLNTDTQYF. J is TRBJ2-3 and V is TRBV9, with D unresolved. Trimming shortened V by 5 bases and J by 2 bases, and 6 bases separated the two germline ends. Germline V gives CDR1 SGDLS, CDR2 YYNGEE. The CDR3 has 12 amino acids.